This TCR beta chain was obtained from a study of T-cell memory formation after mild COVID-19. Overall study: For the most part, TCR clusters were specific to one donor.

This CDR3 comprises 13 residues. CDR1 is MNHEY, CDR2 SVGAGI, per germline. Between the trimmed V and J ends, which lost 8 bases and 4 bases, there was a span of 14 bases. Study results and limitations: Nothing confirmed that second-wave clones peaking on day 37 were specific for SARS-CoV-2.

5'RACE primed from the constant segment yielded TCR alpha and TCR beta cDNA libraries bearing sample barcodes and UMIs. A single record per CDR3 protein comes from TCRdb applying MiXCR to the 5' RACE reads. The sample records about 600,000 distinct CDR3 sequences, about a fifth being singletons. A few counts support this clonotype. What it recognizes is unknown. The sample was PBMCs or a T cell subset sorted from them (not recorded which). This receptor was taken from an adult woman who had mild COVID-19 (a few samples of this study predate the infection). Cell type and time point are not known. This chain joins TRBV6-5 and TRBJ1-1, with a weak D call TRBD1 (5 bases). CDR3 nucleotide sequence: TGTGCCAGCGGGGACGGGGAGACCACTGAAGCTTTCTTT. As protein: CASGDGETTEAFF.